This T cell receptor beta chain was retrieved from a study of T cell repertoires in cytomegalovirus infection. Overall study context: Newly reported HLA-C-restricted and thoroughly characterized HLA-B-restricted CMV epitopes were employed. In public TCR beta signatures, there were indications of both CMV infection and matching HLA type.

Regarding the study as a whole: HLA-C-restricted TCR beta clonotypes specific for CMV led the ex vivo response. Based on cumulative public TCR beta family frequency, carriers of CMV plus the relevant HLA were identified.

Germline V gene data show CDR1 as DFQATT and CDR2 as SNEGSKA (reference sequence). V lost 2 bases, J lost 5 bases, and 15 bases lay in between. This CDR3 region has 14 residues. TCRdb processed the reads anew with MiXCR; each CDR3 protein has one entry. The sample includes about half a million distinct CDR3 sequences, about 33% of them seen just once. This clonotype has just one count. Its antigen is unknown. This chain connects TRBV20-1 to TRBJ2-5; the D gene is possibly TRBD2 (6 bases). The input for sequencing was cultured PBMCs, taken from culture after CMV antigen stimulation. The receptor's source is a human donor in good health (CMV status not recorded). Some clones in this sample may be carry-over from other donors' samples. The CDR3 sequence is CSARTSGTQETQYF. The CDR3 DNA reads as TGCAGTGCTAGAACTTCGGGGACTCAGGAGACCCAGTACTTC.